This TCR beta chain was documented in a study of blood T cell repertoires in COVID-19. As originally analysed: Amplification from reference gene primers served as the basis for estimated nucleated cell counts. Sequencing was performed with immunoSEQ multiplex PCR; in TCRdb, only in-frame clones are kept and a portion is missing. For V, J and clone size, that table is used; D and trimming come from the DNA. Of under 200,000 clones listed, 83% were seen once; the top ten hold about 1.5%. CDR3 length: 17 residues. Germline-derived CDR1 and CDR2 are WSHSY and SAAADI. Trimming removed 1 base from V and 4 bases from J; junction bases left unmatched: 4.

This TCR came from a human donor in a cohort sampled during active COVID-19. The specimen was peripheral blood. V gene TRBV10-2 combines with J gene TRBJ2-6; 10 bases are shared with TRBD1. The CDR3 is CASSEWDRGPGANVLTF. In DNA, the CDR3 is TGCGCCAGCAGTGAGTGGGACAGGGGACCCGGGGCCAACGTCCTGACTTTC.